This T cell receptor beta chain was captured in a study of blood T cell repertoires in COVID-19. On the study more broadly: The United States, Italy and Spain supplied acute and convalescent COVID-19 samples. Sample material is recorded as cDNA or gDNA derived from T cells, B-cell-depleted T cells, or PBMCs.

The CDR3 consists of 13 residues. In this sample, this clone turned up once. Per the original data handling: By means of reference gene primer amplification, nucleated cell counts were estimated. This table comes from immunoSEQ multiplex PCR, and its TCRdb copy is limited to in-frame clones, with some not included. Clone size and V and J calls were adopted from that table, with D and trimming inferred from the DNA. Of under 150,000 clones listed, roughly nine tenths were seen once; the top ten hold less than 5%. Enrolment of Seattle patients took place during active infection, and they were followed longitudinally.

V usage is TRBV21-1 and J usage is TRBJ1-4; TRBD1 reflects the table's D call only, with no check against the DNA. TRBV21-1 is an annotated pseudogene. Material for sequencing was peripheral blood. The source of this sequence is a man in his 60s with COVID-19, enrolled during active disease. CDR3 protein: CASSKATAEKLFF. For the CDR3, the DNA is TGTGCCAGCAGCAAAGCGACAGCCGAAAAACTGTTTTTT.